Given below is one TCR beta chain in context. Only in-frame clones appear in the TCRdb table, and some are missing; sequencing was by immunoSEQ multiplex PCR. This sample has about 210,000 clones, with approximately 81% found just once. This specimen comes from a study of blood T cell repertoires in COVID-19. Germline CDR1 is MNHNS and CDR2 is SASEGT. V lost 3 bases to trimming and J lost 9 bases, with 12 bases between them. This CDR3 is 13 amino acids long. This TCR came from a woman in her forties or fifties with acute COVID-19. The chain carries TRBV6-1 and TRBJ2-1; D might be TRBD1 (7 bases). Sample: PBMCs or T cells enriched from blood (not recorded which). The CDR3 reads CASSDRQGLEQFF. CDR3 DNA sequence: TGTGCCAGCAGTGACCGACAGGGACTTGAGCAGTTCTTC.